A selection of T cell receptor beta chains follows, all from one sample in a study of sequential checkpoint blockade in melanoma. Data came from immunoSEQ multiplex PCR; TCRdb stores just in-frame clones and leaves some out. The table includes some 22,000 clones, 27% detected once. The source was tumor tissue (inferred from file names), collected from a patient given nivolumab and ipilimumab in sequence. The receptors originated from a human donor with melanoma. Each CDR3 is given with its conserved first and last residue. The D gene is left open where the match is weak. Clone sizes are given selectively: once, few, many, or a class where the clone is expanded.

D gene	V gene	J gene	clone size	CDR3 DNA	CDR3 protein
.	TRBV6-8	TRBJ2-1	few	TGTGCCAGCAGTTACCTCGGTAATTACAATGAGCAGTTCTTC	CASSYLGNYNEQFF
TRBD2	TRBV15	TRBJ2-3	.	TGTGCCACCGATCCGGGACTAGTTGCAGATACGCAGTATTTT	CATDPGLVADTQYF
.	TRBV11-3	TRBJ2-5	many	TGTGCCAGCCAGGATACCCTAAATGAACCCCAAGAGACCCAGTACTTC	CASQDTLNEPQETQYF
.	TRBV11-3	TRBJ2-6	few	TGTGCCAGCAGCTGGGCCGGGACGGCGAGCTCTGGGGCCAACGTCCTGACTTTC	CASSWAGTASSGANVLTF
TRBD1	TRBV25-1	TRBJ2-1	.	TGTGCCAGCAGTGAAACGGGACAGGGGGCACACAATGAGCAGTTCTTC	CASSETGQGAHNEQFF
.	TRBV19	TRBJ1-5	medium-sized	TGTGCCAGTAGTATGGCAGGGGTAGGTCAGCCCCAGCATTTT	CASSMAGVGQPQHF
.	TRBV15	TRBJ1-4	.	TGTGCCACCAGTCTTTCAGCTGGAACTAATGAAAAACTGTTTTTT	CATSLSAGTNEKLFF
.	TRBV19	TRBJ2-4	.	TGTGCCAGTAGTACCACGGACCTAGCCAAAAACATTCAGTACTTC	CASSTTDLAKNIQYF
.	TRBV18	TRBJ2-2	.	TGTGCCAGCTCACCTACAGAGACCGGGGAGCTGTTTTTT	CASSPTETGELFF
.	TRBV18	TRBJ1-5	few	TGTGCCAGCTCACCACCGTGGGGGGAAGGTCAGCCCCAGCATTTT	CASSPPWGEGQPQHF
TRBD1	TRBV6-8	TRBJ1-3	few	TGTGCCAGCGGGCAGACAGGGACCGGAAACACCATATATTTT	CASGQTGTGNTIYF
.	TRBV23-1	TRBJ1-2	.	TGCGCCAGCAGCGTGTGGCAGGAGAGCGGCTACACCTTC	CASSVWQESGYTF
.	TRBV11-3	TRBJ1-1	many	TGTGCCAGCAGCCGAGATGGGGCCAGGAACACTGAAGCTTTCTTT	CASSRDGARNTEAFF
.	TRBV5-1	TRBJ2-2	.	TGCGCCAGCAGCTGGGGGTCAGCGAACACCGGGGAGCTGTTTTTT	CASSWGSANTGELFF
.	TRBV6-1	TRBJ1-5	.	TGTGCCAGCAGTGAAGCGGTTTTCGTTAGGGGAAATCAGCCCCAGCATTTT	CASSEAVFVRGNQPQHF
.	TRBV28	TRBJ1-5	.	TGTGCCAGCAGTTTATACAGGTTTGAGGATCAGCCCCAGCATTTT	CASSLYRFEDQPQHF
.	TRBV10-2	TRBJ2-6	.	TGCGCCAGCAACGGCGGGGTCTCTGGGGCCAACGTCCTGACTTTC	CASNGGVSGANVLTF
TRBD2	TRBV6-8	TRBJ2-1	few	TGTGCCAGCAGTGAGCTAGCGGGGCTCTTAGGGGAGCAGTTCTTC	CASSELAGLLGEQFF
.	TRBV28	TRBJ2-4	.	TGTGCCAGCAGTTCGGCTCGGGCGCAGGACAAAAACATTCAGTACTTC	CASSSARAQDKNIQYF
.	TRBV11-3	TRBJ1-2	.	TGTGCCAGCAGCCAACTTCAGCCGGGACTCCCTAACTATGGCTACACCTTC	CASSQLQPGLPNYGYTF
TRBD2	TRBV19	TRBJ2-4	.	TGTGCCAGTAGTGGGGGGGGACGCATTCAGTACTTC	CASSGGGRIQYF
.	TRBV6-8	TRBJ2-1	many	TGTGCCAGCTCCCCTGACTACCCCTCCTACAATGAGCAGTTCTTC	CASSPDYPSYNEQFF
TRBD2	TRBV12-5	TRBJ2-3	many	TGTGCCAGCACCACAGGGGCTAGCGGGGGCCTTCTAGATACGCAGTATTTT	CASTTGASGGLLDTQYF
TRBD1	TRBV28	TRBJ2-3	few	TGTGCCAGCAGTCCGCAAGTGGGGACAGGGTACACAGATACGCAGTATTTT	CASSPQVGTGYTDTQYF
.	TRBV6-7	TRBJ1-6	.	TGTGCCAGCAGTTACTCGACAGCCTATAATTCACCCCTCCACTTT	CASSYSTAYNSPLHF
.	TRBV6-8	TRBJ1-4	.	TGTGCCAGCGCGGACTCCACCGGAAAACTGTTTTTT	CASADSTGKLFF
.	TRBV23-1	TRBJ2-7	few	TGCGCCAGCAGCCAAGAATCCCAACGGCAGTACGAGCAGTACTTC	CASSQESQRQYEQYF
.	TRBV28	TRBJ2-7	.	TGTGCCAGCAGAACTTCGGCTAGAAACTACGAGCAGTACTTC	CASRTSARNYEQYF
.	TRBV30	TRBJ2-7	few	TGTGCCTGGAACCCGGGACACTTTTCCTACGAGCAGTACTTC	CAWNPGHFSYEQYF
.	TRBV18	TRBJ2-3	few	TGTGCCAGCTCTCCGGGACCCAGCAAAGATACGCAGTATTTT	CASSPGPSKDTQYF
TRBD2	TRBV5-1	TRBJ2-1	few	TGCGCCAGCAGCTTAAAAGTCCCGTCGGCGGGAGGACCCAATGAGCAGTTCTTC	CASSLKVPSAGGPNEQFF
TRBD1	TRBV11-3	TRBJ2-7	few	TGTGCCAGCAGCCCGGAGACAGGGGGACCCTACGAGCAGTACTTC	CASSPETGGPYEQYF
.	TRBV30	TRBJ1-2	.	TGTGCCTGGTATGGAGTCGATGGCTACACCTTC	CAWYGVDGYTF
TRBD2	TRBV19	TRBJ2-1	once	TGTGCCAGTAGTATGTCTAGCGGGGAAAGGTCCTACAATGAGCAGTTCTTC	CASSMSSGERSYNEQFF
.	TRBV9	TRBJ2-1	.	TGTGCCAGCAGCGTATCTGTCGGCTCGGGTGAGCAGTTCTTC	CASSVSVGSGEQFF
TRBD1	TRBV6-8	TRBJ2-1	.	TGTGCCATCAGTCGGACAGGAGACAATGAGCAGTTCTTC	CAISRTGDNEQFF
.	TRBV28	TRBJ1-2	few	TGTGCCAGCAGTTTTTCGGGGATCTCCTCCTATGGCTACACCTTC	CASSFSGISSYGYTF
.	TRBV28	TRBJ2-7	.	TGTGCCAGCAGTTCCCAATCTACACACGAGCAGTACTTC	CASSSQSTHEQYF
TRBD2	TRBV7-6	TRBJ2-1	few	TGTGCCAGCAGCGAAAGCCGGGGGGGCGGAAATGAGCAGTTCTTC	CASSESRGGGNEQFF
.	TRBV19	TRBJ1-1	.	TGTGCCAGTAGACAGATGAACACTGAAGCTTTCTTT	CASRQMNTEAFF
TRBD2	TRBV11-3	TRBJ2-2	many	TGTGCCAGCAGCTTAAGTCTAGCGGGAGGGAACACCGGGGAGCTGTTTTTT	CASSLSLAGGNTGELFF
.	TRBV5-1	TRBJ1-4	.	TGCGCCAGCAGCTTGGGGGGGGCCGCGGAAAAACTGTTTTTT	CASSLGGAAEKLFF
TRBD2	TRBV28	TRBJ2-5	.	TGTGCCAGCAGTCTAGCGGGAGGGCCGGGAGAGACCCAGTACTTC	CASSLAGGPGETQYF
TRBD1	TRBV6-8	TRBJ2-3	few	TGTGCCAGCAGTCGCCGGGACAGAATCACAGATACGCAGTATTTT	CASSRRDRITDTQYF
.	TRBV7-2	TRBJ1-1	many	TGTGCCAGCAGATTACAGGGAGGCACTGAAGCTTTCTTT	CASRLQGGTEAFF
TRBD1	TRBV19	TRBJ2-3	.	TGTGCCAGTAGTATCCGGGACAGGGAGTCGGATACGCAGTATTTT	CASSIRDRESDTQYF
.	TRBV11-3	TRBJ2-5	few	TGTGCCAGCAGCCACTTGAGATCCGGGGGCCGGGGAGAGACCCAGTACTTC	CASSHLRSGGRGETQYF
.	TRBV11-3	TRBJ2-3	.	TGTGCCAGCAGCCCCGGATGGATAGACACAGATACGCAGTATTTT	CASSPGWIDTDTQYF
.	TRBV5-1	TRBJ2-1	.	TGCGCCAGCAGCTGGGCCGGGACAAACTACAATGAGCAGTTCTTC	CASSWAGTNYNEQFF
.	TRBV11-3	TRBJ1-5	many	TGTGCCAGCAGCTTGGCGGGGTTCGGCAATCAGCCCCAGCATTTT	CASSLAGFGNQPQHF
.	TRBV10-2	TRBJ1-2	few	TGCGCCAGCAGTGAGTCGACAGAACCGGAAGGCTACACCTTC	CASSESTEPEGYTF
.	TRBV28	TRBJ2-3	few	TGTGCCAGCCAGGGGAGGCCCACAGATACGCAGTATTTT	CASQGRPTDTQYF
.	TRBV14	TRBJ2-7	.	TGTGCCAGCAGCCAATTAAGGGGGGGAGAGCAGTACTTC	CASSQLRGGEQYF
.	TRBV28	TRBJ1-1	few	TGTGCCAGCAGTTTATTCCCAGTCTGGGGCACTGAAGCTTTCTTT	CASSLFPVWGTEAFF